The 21 T cell receptor beta chains given below trace back to one sample, sequenced in a study of blood T cell repertoires in COVID-19. TCRdb's table, derived via immunoSEQ multiplex PCR, lists solely in-frame clones and lacks some. The sample has more than 90,000 clones, 82% seen once. Material for sequencing was peripheral blood. All receptors derive from a man in his 70s with acute or convalescent COVID-19.

V usage is TRBV6-5 and J usage is TRBJ1-5; 7 bases are shared with TRBD1. This CDR3 has 15 residues. After removal of 0 bases from V and 7 bases from J, the junction contained 6 bases not matched to a gene. Per the germline V gene, CDR1 is MNHEY and CDR2 is SVGAGI. The DNA for the CDR3 is TGTGCCAGCAGTTACTCTGGGACAGAAGGGCAGCCCCAGCATTTT. It encodes CASSYSGTEGQPQHF.

This sequence joins TRBV6-2 or TRBV6-3 and TRBJ2-1; D call uncertain. The length of the CDR3 is 13 residues. Looked up from germline, CDR1 is MNHEY and CDR2 is SVGEGT. The V gene lost 4 bases and the J gene lost 10 bases, with 14 bases spanning the gap. The CDR3 protein is CASSLAPLQEQFF. The DNA of the CDR3 is TGTGCCAGCAGTTTGGCCCCCCTGCAAGAGCAGTTCTTC.

This chain links TRBV3-1 (or the pseudogene TRBV3-2) with TRBJ1-3; D gene unclear. Germline V gene data show CDR1 as LGHDT and CDR2 as YNNKEL (reference sequence). The V end was cut by 6 bases, the J end by 10 bases, with 19 bases between. This CDR3 spans 14 amino acids. CDR3 nucleotide sequence: TGTGCCAGCAGTCAATCCTTCCCTTCGGGGACCATATATTTT. It codes for CASSQSFPSGTIYF.

The chain carries TRBV4-2 and TRBJ1-2; a weak D match, TRBD1 (5 bases). Germline V lookup: CDR1 LGHNA, CDR2 YNFKEQ. The CDR3 sequence is 12 residues long. V was cut by 5 bases and J by 3 bases, with 7 bases left in between. CDR3 nucleotide sequence: TGTGCCAGCAGCAGGGACTACTATGGCTACACCTTC. Translating gives CASSRDYYGYTF.

The V and J genes are TRBV24-1 and TRBJ2-5; TRBD2 might be the D (6 bases). Germline assignment: CDR1 KGHDR and CDR2 SFDVKD. The CDR3 consists of 11 residues. Trimming removed 10 bases at V and 5 bases at J, with 10 bases between. The CDR3 is CATGLRETQYF. The CDR3 nucleotides read TGTGCCACGGGACTTCGGGAGACCCAGTACTTC.

This clone was recorded a few times. The chain uses TRBV24-1 and TRBJ1-5; D is unresolved. CDR3 length equals 13 residues. Germline V gene sequence: CDR1 KGHDR, CDR2 SFDVKD. V gave up 4 bases and J gave up 1 base, with 4 bases separating them. The CDR3, as DNA: TGTGCCACCAGTGAACAAAGCAATCAGCCCCAGCATTTT. Protein sequence: CATSEQSNQPQHF.

The chain uses TRBV5-1 and TRBJ2-1, with 7 nucleotides matching TRBD2. Germline lookup yields CDR1 SGHRS and CDR2 YFSETQ. The V gene end was trimmed by 4 bases and the J gene end by 3 bases; junction bases not matched to a gene: 10. The CDR3 is 16 residues long. The CDR3 DNA sequence: TGCGCCAGCAGCCGACAGTCGGGCGGGAGCTACAATGAGCAGTTCTTC. This sequence encodes CASSRQSGGSYNEQFF.

This chain links TRBV5-1 with TRBJ1-3; 7 positions agree with TRBD1. This CDR3 region has 15 residues. Germline V CDR1 and CDR2: SGHRS, YFSETQ. V was pared by 4 bases and J by 1 base, with 5 bases of the junction left unmatched. This CDR3 is CASSPSTGSGNTIYF. The CDR3 DNA follows: TGCGCCAGCAGCCCATCGACAGGGTCTGGAAACACCATATATTTT.

This clone was observed a handful of times. The V gene is TRBV2, the J gene TRBJ2-7; D is ambiguous. This CDR3 is 16 amino acids long. Germline CDR1 SNHLY, CDR2 FYNNEI. V lost 4 bases and J 4 bases, leaving 20 bases between the germline ends. CDR3 residues: CASSVTPRSNSYEQYF. Written as DNA, the CDR3 is TGTGCCAGCAGTGTAACCCCTCGATCAAACTCTTACGAGCAGTACTTC.

The rearrangement uses TRBV28 and TRBJ1-1; D ambiguous. The CDR3 is 11 residues long. Trimming stripped 7 bases from V and 8 bases from J, with 11 bases between. Germline V gene data show CDR1 as MDHEN and CDR2 as SYDVKM. Written as DNA, the CDR3 is TGTGCCAGCACCTTGGCAACGGAAGCTTTCTTT. Translated: CASTLATEAFF.

The rearrangement joins TRBV21-1 to TRBJ1-1; the D call TRBD1 from the table was never checked on the DNA. TRBV21-1 is recorded as a pseudogene. The CDR3 contains 15 residues. The CDR3 nucleotides are TGTGCCAGCAGCAGGAATTGTGTAGGACAGCTTAAAGCTTTCTTT. Translated: CASSRNCVGQLKAFF.

This chain links TRBV5-1 with TRBJ1-4, with D possibly matching TRBD1 (6 bases). Germline V gives CDR1 SGHRS, CDR2 YFSETQ. The CDR3 totals 16 residues. Trimming removed 0 bases from V and 7 bases from J, with 16 bases in between. CDR3 bases: TGCGCCAGCAGCTTGGATGGCGGGGGCTGGGGTGAAAAACTGTTTTTT. It translates to CASSLDGGGWGEKLFF.

V and J are TRBV5-1 and TRBJ1-2; perhaps TRBD1 as D (6 bases). CDR1 SGHRS and CDR2 YFSETQ come from the germline V gene. V lost 1 base and J lost 5, with 9 bases in between. The CDR3 has 13 residues. The DNA of the CDR3 is TGCGCCAGCAGCTTGACAGGGCAGTATGGCTACACCTTC. Its protein is CASSLTGQYGYTF.

The chain links TRBV29-1 to TRBJ2-7, with TRBD1 matching 8 bases. Germline lookup yields CDR1 SQVTM and CDR2 ANQGSEA. This CDR3 is built from 12 residues. Unmatched junction bases numbered 7, after V lost 7 bases and J lost 5 bases. The CDR3 bases are TGCAGCGCAGCCAGGGGGCTTGACGAGCAGTACTTC. This encodes CSAARGLDEQYF.

This chain links TRBV3-1 (or the pseudogene TRBV3-2) with TRBJ1-2; 8 positions match TRBD1. V was pared by 5 bases and J by 2 bases, with 7 bases of the junction left unmatched. Germline V gives CDR1 LGHDT, CDR2 YNNKEL (reference sequence). The CDR3 has 15 amino acids. The CDR3 region is CASSGGQGGNYGYTF. DNA of the CDR3: TGTGCCAGCAGCGGAGGACAGGGTGGAAACTATGGCTACACCTTC.

The rearrangement links TRBV9 to TRBJ1-4; 7 bases align to TRBD1. Germline trimming cut 4 bases from V and 5 bases from J; bases unmatched to any gene: 8. CDR1 and CDR2 from the germline V gene are SGDLS and YYNGEE. The CDR3 is 15 amino acids. Here the CDR3 DNA reads TGTGCCAGCAGCTTCACAGGGGACCACAATGAAAAACTGTTTTTT. Amino acids: CASSFTGDHNEKLFF.

V gene TRBV13 combines with J gene TRBJ2-1; 8 nucleotides line up with TRBD1. J was trimmed by 5 bases and V by 0 bases; bases with no gene match: 3. CDR3 length equals 15 residues. In germline, CDR1 is PRHDT, CDR2 FYEKMQ (reference sequence). The CDR3 nucleotides read TGTGCCAGCAGCTTAGGGACAGGGGCTAACAATGAGCAGTTCTTC. Translation gives CASSLGTGANNEQFF. The full variable domain, completed using reference TRBV13 and TRBJ2-1, is AAGVIQSPRHLIKEKRETATLKCYPIPRHDTVYWYQQGPGQDPQFLISFYEKMQSDKGSIPDRFSAQQFSDYHSELNMSSLELGDSALYFCASSLGTGANNEQFFGPGTRLTVL.

V and J are TRBV9 and TRBJ2-1, with 7 bases matching TRBD2. V shed 0 bases and J 3 bases; nucleotides not matched to a gene: 3. The CDR3 consists of 15 residues. Germline CDR1 SGDLS, CDR2 YYNGEE. The CDR3 loop reads CASSVEGGSYNEQFF. As DNA, the CDR3 is TGTGCCAGCAGCGTAGAAGGCGGGAGCTACAATGAGCAGTTCTTC.

This chain uses TRBV5-1 with TRBJ2-1, with TRBD2 as a possible D gene (5 bases). V lost 6 bases, J lost 0 bases, and 13 bases lay in between. Germline values: CDR1 SGHRS, CDR2 YFSETQ. The CDR3 is made up of 15 amino acids. The CDR3 nucleotides read TGCGCCAGCAACTCGGACGAGGGCTCCTACAATGAGCAGTTCTTC. Translation gives CASNSDEGSYNEQFF.

This chain connects TRBV6-1 to TRBJ1-4; D is uncertain. The CDR3 contains 14 residues. V dropped 3 bases and J dropped 2 bases, with 7 bases sitting between them. Germline V CDR1 and CDR2: MNHNS, SASEGT. The CDR3 sequence is CASSDRKTNEKLFF. CDR3 nucleotide sequence: TGTGCCAGCAGTGACAGGAAGACTAATGAAAAACTGTTTTTT.

The chain carries TRBV29-1 and TRBJ2-7, with D possibly matching TRBD1 (6 bases). The CDR3 has 14 amino acids. The germline V gene has CDR1 SQVTM and CDR2 ANQGSEA. The CDR3 protein is CSRMGDTVSYEQYF. CDR3 DNA sequence: TGCAGTCGAATGGGGGACACGGTTTCCTACGAGCAGTACTTC.